This T cell receptor beta chain was sequenced in a study of blood T cell repertoires in COVID-19. Looking at the study overall: Acute and convalescent COVID-19 samples came from the United States, Italy and Spain. Sources were T cells, B-cell-depleted T cells, or PBMCs; the material itself was cDNA or gDNA.

With V trimmed by 0 bases and J by 0 bases, 2 bases remained unmatched. CDR3 size: 15 residues. CDR1 and CDR2 from the germline V gene are LNHNV and YYDKDF (reference sequence). Original data processing: Amplification of reference gene primers provided the estimated nucleated cell counts. Only in-frame clones appear in the TCRdb table, and some are missing; sequencing was by immunoSEQ multiplex PCR. That table supplies the V and J calls and clone size; D and trimming were determined from the DNA. The table records 140,000 to 150,000 clones, 85% to 90% of them present only once. Material: peripheral blood. This rearrangement joins TRBV15 to TRBJ2-7, with 7 positions matching TRBD2. The receptor was derived from a woman in her sixties or seventies with active COVID-19. CDR3 amino acids: CATSREAGRSYEQYF. DNA of the CDR3: TGTGCCACCAGCAGAGAAGCGGGGCGCTCCTACGAGCAGTACTTC. Drawing the rest from reference TRBV15 and TRBJ2-7, the complete variable domain is DAMVIQNPRYQVTQFGKPVTLSCSQTLNHNVMYWYQQKSSQAPKLLFHYYDKDFNNEADTPDNFQSRRPNTSFCFLDIRSPGLGDTAMYLCATSREAGRSYEQYFGPGTRLTVT.